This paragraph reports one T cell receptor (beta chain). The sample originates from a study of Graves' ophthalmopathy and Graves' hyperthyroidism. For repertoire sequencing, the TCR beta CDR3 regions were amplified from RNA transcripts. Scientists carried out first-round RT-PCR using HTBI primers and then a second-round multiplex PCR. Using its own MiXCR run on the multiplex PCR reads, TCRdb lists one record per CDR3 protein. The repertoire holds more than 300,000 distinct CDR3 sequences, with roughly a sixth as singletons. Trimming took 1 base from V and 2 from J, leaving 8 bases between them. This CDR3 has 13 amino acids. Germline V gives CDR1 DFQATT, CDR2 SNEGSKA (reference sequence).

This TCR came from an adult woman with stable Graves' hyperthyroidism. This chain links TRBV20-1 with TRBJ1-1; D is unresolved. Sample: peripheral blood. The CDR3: CSARAGLNTEAFF. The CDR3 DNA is TGCAGTGCTAGAGCTGGCCTAAACACTGAAGCTTTCTTT.